The 23 T cell receptor beta chains in this list originate from one sample, sequenced in a study of blood T cell repertoires in COVID-19. TCRdb keeps only in-frame clones here, not all; method: immunoSEQ multiplex PCR. This table holds under 250,000 clones, approximately 83% found once. Sequencing was performed on PBMCs or T cells enriched from blood (not recorded which). The receptors originated from a woman aged 55-75 years who had recovered from COVID-19.

This clone was seen a single time. The chain has TRBV5-6 and TRBJ2-7, with a weak D call TRBD1 (6 bases). Germline V gives CDR1 SGHDT, CDR2 YYEEEE. The CDR3 is made up of 16 amino acids. Trimming cost V 0 bases and J 0 bases, with 13 bases left between them. CDR3 region: CASSLADRFGSYEQYF. CDR3 in DNA: TGTGCCAGCAGCTTGGCCGACAGGTTCGGCTCCTACGAGCAGTACTTC.

In this sample, this clone turned up once. The genes are TRBV5-6 and TRBJ1-1, with no clear D. Germline CDR1 and CDR2: SGHDT and YYEEEE. V was shortened by 4 bases and J by 5 bases, with 9 bases between the two germline ends. CDR3 size: 12 residues. The CDR3 DNA reads TGTGCCAGCAGCGGCGGGAAAACTGAAGCTTTCTTT. This encodes CASSGGKTEAFF.

The chain has TRBV6-5 and TRBJ1-2; TRBD1 matches 7 bases. Germline V CDR1 and CDR2: MNHEY, SVGAGI. This CDR3 is built from 13 residues. Trimming at V came to 6 bases and at J to 2 bases, leaving 3 bases not matched to a gene. For the CDR3, the DNA is TGTGCCAGCAGGGTGACAGGGAACTATGGCTACACCTTC. Amino acids: CASRVTGNYGYTF.

The table lists this clone with a few counts. The CDR3 reads CASSLGGTSFGSNQPQHF. For the CDR3, the DNA is TGTGCCAGCAGCTTAGGAGGGACATCTTTTGGTAGCAATCAGCCCCAGCATTTT. The chain has TRBV11-2 and TRBJ1-5; weak D call: TRBD1 (6 bases). Per the germline V gene, CDR1 is SGHAT and CDR2 is FQNNGV. The CDR3 is 18 residues long. Trimming cost V 1 base and J 0 bases, with 16 bases left between them.

The chain is built from TRBV19 and TRBJ1-3; D remains ambiguous. With 3 bases removed from V and 0 bases from J, the gap between germline ends came to 6 bases. The CDR3 runs 14 residues. In germline, CDR1 is LNHDA, CDR2 SQIVND (reference sequence). The CDR3 sequence: CASSIRSSGNTIYF. CDR3 DNA: TGTGCCAGTAGTATTCGGAGCTCTGGAAACACCATATATTTT.

V gene TRBV19 combines with J gene TRBJ2-1; TRBD2 matches at 10 bases. The CDR3 covers 15 residues. Germline V lookup: CDR1 LNHDA, CDR2 SQIVND (reference sequence). V shed 6 bases and J 8 bases; nucleotides not matched to a gene: 10. The DNA for the CDR3 is TGTGCCAGTAGCGTGGGGAGCGGGGGGGACGATGAGCAGTTCTTC. Its protein is CASSVGSGGDDEQFF.

The chain joins TRBV5-1 to TRBJ2-5; D gene unclear. This CDR3 has 14 amino acids. Germline loops: CDR1 SGHRS, CDR2 YFSETQ. The germline V and J ends were trimmed by 6 bases and 1 base, with 13 bases remaining between them. The CDR3 nucleotides are TGCGCCAGCAACTCGTTACAGAGCCAAGAGACCCAGTACTTC. It codes for CASNSLQSQETQYF.

V is TRBV12-3 or TRBV12-4 and J is TRBJ1-1, with a tentative D call TRBD1 (5 bases). This CDR3 spans 13 amino acids. V was shortened by 0 bases and J by 7 bases, with 9 bases between the two germline ends. The CDR3: CASSLAPGFEAFF. CDR3 bases: TGTGCCAGCAGTTTAGCGCCAGGGTTTGAAGCTTTCTTT.

Written as DNA, the CDR3 is TGTGCCAGCAGCCCCAAAGGGGTTTTCAGCTCTGGGGCCAACGTCCTGACTTTC. This gives the protein CASSPKGVFSSGANVLTF. V is TRBV3-1 (or the pseudogene TRBV3-2) and J is TRBJ2-6; TRBD1 might be the D (5 bases). Trimming removed 4 bases at V and 0 bases at J, with 16 bases between. The CDR3 length is 18 residues. Germline V CDR1 and CDR2: LGHDT, YNNKEL (reference sequence).

The chain is built from TRBV5-1 and TRBJ2-1; 13 bases map to TRBD2. Losses at the gene ends were 3 bases for V and 9 bases for J; bases not matched to a gene: 6. The CDR3 has 15 residues. Per germline, CDR1 SGHRS and CDR2 YFSETQ. The CDR3 loop is CASSSKGLAGSEQFF. CDR3 nucleotides: TGCGCCAGCAGCTCGAAGGGACTAGCGGGAAGTGAGCAGTTCTTC. Together with reference TRBV5-1 and TRBJ2-1, the CDR3 gives the full variable domain: KAGVTQTPRYLIKTRGQQVTLSCSPISGHRSVSWYQQTPGQGLQFLFEYFSETQRNKGNFPGRFSGRQFSNSRSEMNVSTLELGDSALYLCASSSKGLAGSEQFFGPGTRLTVL.

The genes are TRBV25-1 and TRBJ2-5; tentative D call: TRBD2 (6 bases). This CDR3 has 13 amino acids. The germline V and J ends were trimmed by 3 bases and 4 bases, with 9 bases remaining between them. Germline V gives CDR1 MGHDK, CDR2 SYGVNS. The CDR3 here is CASSEWRGETQYF. The CDR3 DNA sequence: TGTGCCAGCAGTGAGTGGCGGGGAGAGACCCAGTACTTC.

The chain recombines TRBV2 with TRBJ2-1; D may be TRBD2 (6 bases). V lost 4 bases, J lost 6 bases, and 16 bases lay in between. The V gene's germline CDR1 is SNHLY and CDR2 FYNNEI. This CDR3 has 15 residues. In nucleotides, the CDR3 is TGTGCCAGCAGTGGGTTCAAGGCTAGCGTCAATGAGCAGTTCTTC. It codes for CASSGFKASVNEQFF.

This clone was observed at least ten times. Different DNA sequences within this sample yield the same CDR3. The chain recombines TRBV6-5 with TRBJ1-6; no clear D gene. V was trimmed by 0 bases and J by 10 bases, leaving 7 bases between them. This CDR3 comprises 13 residues. Germline lookup yields CDR1 MNHEY and CDR2 SVGAGI. CDR3 loop: CASSYSEGSPLHF. For the CDR3, the DNA is TGTGCCAGCAGTTACTCTGAGGGCTCACCCCTCCACTTT.

The rearrangement joins TRBV5-1 to TRBJ1-4; D not certain. Germline-derived CDR1 and CDR2 are SGHRS and YFSETQ. The CDR3 runs 14 residues. V shed 0 bases and J shed 5 bases, with 8 bases lying between them. The CDR3 bases are TGCGCCAGCAGCTTGGGGGGAGGGAATGAAAAACTGTTTTTT. Residues: CASSLGGGNEKLFF.

This clone came up a few times. The chain recombines TRBV6-1 with TRBJ1-3; D gene uncertain. CDR1 and CDR2 (germline): MNHNS, SASEGT. The CDR3 runs 14 residues. V lost 3 bases, J lost 4 bases, and 10 bases lay in between. The CDR3 nucleotides are TGTGCCAGCAGTGACCGGGGATACGGAAACACCATATATTTT. Encoded protein: CASSDRGYGNTIYF.

The chain recombines TRBV9 with TRBJ1-1; 9 nucleotides agree with TRBD1. Looked up from germline, CDR1 is SGDLS and CDR2 is YYNGEE. The CDR3 spans 18 residues. V was pared by 0 bases and J by 1 base, with 10 bases of the junction left unmatched. The CDR3 region is CASSVGPGTGMSNTEAFF. CDR3 bases: TGTGCCAGCAGCGTAGGTCCTGGGACAGGGATGTCGAACACTGAAGCTTTCTTT.

This sequence joins TRBV29-1 and TRBJ2-2; D remains unclear. CDR1 is SQVTM, CDR2 ANQGSEA, per germline. The CDR3 extends over 13 amino acids. V dropped 4 bases and J dropped 2 bases, with 8 bases sitting between them. CDR3 sequence reads: CSVVAGNTGELFF. In DNA, the CDR3 is TGCAGCGTTGTCGCAGGAAACACCGGGGAGCTGTTTTTT.

This clone was counted a single time. The rearrangement joins TRBV24-1 to TRBJ2-1, with a possible D match to TRBD2 (5 bases). Per the germline V gene, CDR1 is KGHDR and CDR2 is SFDVKD. There are 15 residues in the CDR3. V lost 7 bases to trimming and J lost 8 bases, with 20 bases between them. The CDR3 loop is CATRKRQEERDEQFF. CDR3 bases: TGTGCCACCAGGAAGCGGCAGGAGGAAAGGGATGAGCAGTTCTTC.

The rearrangement uses TRBV9 and TRBJ1-6, with D unclear. Germline CDR1 and CDR2: SGDLS and YYNGEE. There are 12 residues in the CDR3. Trimming left V 4 bases short and J 7 bases short, with 6 bases between. The CDR3 here is CASSPQNSPLHF. The CDR3 coding sequence is TGTGCCAGCAGCCCGCAGAATTCACCCCTCCACTTT.

The chain combines TRBV29-1 with TRBJ2-1, with 9 bases matching TRBD1. Trimming at V came to 5 bases and at J to 5 bases, leaving 7 bases not matched to a gene. Germline-derived CDR1 and CDR2 are SQVTM and ANQGSEA. The CDR3 is 14 residues long. The CDR3 DNA follows: TGCAGCGTTAGGAGGGACAGGGCCAACAATGAGCAGTTCTTC. This encodes CSVRRDRANNEQFF.

The rearrangement joins TRBV6-4 to TRBJ1-2; the D is unclear. The V end was cut by 2 bases, the J end by 4 bases, with 8 bases between. The germline V gene encodes CDR1 MRHNA and CDR2 SNTAGT. The CDR3 extends over 13 amino acids. The CDR3 sequence is CASSDNTLYGYTF. CDR3 bases: TGTGCCAGCAGTGACAACACCCTCTATGGCTACACCTTC.

The chain joins TRBV29-1 to TRBJ2-7; 7 nucleotides align to TRBD1. Germline lookup yields CDR1 SQVTM and CDR2 ANQGSEA. The CDR3 is made up of 13 amino acids. The junction had 7 bases not matched to a gene; V was cut back by 6 bases and J by 2 bases. DNA of the CDR3: TGCAGCGTCGCCCAGACAGGGACCTACGAGCAGTACTTC. Translation: CSVAQTGTYEQYF.

This clone was counted a single time. The J gene is TRBJ2-1, the V gene TRBV6-2 or TRBV6-3; TRBD2 agrees at 7 bases. With V trimmed by 4 bases and J by 5 bases, 8 bases remained unmatched. The germline V gene has CDR1 MNHEY and CDR2 SVGEGT. The length of the CDR3 is 15 residues. CDR3 amino acids: CASSFGGDFDNEQFF. The CDR3 DNA is TGTGCCAGCAGTTTTGGGGGGGATTTCGACAATGAGCAGTTCTTC.